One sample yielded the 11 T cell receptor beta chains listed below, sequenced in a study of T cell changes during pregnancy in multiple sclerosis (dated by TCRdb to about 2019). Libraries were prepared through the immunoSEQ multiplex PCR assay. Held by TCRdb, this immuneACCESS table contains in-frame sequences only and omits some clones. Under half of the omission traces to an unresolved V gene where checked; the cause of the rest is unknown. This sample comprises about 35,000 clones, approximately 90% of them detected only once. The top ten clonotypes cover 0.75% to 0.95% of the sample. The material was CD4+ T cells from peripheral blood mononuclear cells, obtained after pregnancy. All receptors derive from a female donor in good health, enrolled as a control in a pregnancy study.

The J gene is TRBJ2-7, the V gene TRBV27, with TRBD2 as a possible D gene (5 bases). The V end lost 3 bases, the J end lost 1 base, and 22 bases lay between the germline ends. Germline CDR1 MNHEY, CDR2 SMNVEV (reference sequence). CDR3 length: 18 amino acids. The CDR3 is CASSFQRGGGRRSYEQYF. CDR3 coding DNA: TGTGCCAGCAGTTTCCAACGCGGAGGCGGACGGAGATCCTACGAGCAGTACTTC.

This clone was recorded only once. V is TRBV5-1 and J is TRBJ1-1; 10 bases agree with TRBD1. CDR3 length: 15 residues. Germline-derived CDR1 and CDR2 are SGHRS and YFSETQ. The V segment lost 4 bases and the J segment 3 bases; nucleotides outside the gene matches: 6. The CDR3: CASSLRTGGDTEAFF. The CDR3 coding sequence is TGCGCCAGCAGCCTCCGGACAGGGGGTGACACTGAAGCTTTCTTT.

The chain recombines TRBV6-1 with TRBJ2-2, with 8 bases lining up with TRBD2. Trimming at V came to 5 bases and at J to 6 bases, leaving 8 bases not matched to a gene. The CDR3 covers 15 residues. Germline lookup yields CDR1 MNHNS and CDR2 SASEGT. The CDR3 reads CASSRTSPVSGELFF. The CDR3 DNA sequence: TGTGCCAGCAGTCGGACTAGCCCCGTCTCCGGGGAGCTGTTTTTT.

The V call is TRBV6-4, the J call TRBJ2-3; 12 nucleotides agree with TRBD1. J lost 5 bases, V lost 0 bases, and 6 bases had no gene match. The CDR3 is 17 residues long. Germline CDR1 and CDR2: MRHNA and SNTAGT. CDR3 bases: TGTGCCAGCAGTGACTCACCCGGGACAGGGGGCGTAGATACGCAGTATTTT. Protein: CASSDSPGTGGVDTQYF.

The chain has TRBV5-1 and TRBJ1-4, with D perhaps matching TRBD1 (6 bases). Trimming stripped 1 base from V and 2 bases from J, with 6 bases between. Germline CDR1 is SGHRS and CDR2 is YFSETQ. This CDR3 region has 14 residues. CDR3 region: CASSLTGTNEKLFF. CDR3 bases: TGCGCCAGCAGCTTGACAGGGACTAATGAAAAACTGTTTTTT.

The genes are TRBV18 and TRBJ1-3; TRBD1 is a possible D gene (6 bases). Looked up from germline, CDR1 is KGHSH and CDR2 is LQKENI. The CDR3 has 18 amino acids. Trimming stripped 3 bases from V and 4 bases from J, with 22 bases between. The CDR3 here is CASSPRGDRRPWGNTIYF. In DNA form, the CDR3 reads TGTGCCAGCTCACCGCGTGGAGACAGGAGGCCGTGGGGAAACACCATATATTTT.

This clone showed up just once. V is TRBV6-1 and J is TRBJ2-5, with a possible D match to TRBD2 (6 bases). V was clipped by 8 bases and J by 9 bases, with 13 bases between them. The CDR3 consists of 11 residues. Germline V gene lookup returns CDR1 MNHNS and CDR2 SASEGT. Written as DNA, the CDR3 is TGTGCCAGCGCGGGGACGATGGCCCAGTACTTC. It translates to CASAGTMAQYF.

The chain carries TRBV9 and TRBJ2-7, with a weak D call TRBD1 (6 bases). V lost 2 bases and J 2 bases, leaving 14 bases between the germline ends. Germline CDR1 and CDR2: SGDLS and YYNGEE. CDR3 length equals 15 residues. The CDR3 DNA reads TGTGCCAGCAGCGTTTCGGACAGTCTCCCCTACGAGCAGTACTTC. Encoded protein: CASSVSDSLPYEQYF.

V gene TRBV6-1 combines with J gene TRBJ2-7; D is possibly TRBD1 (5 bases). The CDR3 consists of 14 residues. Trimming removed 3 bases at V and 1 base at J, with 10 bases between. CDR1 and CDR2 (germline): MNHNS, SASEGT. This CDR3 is CASSETTVSYEQYF. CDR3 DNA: TGTGCCAGCAGTGAGACGACAGTGTCCTACGAGCAGTACTTC.

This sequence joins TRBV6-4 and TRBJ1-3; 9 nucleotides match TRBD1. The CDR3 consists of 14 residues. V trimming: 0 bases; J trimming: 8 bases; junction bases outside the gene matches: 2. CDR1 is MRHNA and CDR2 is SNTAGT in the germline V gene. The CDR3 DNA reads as TGTGCCAGCAGTGACTCGACAGGGGGGCACACCATATATTTT. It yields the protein CASSDSTGGHTIYF.

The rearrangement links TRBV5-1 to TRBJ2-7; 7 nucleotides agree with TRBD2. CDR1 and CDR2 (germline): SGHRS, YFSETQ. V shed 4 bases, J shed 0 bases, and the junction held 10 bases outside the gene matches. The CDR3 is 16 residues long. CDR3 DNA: TGCGCCAGCAGCCTCTCTGGGCGGGAGAGCTCCTACGAGCAGTACTTC. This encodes CASSLSGRESSYEQYF.